Below are 27 T cell receptor beta chains sequenced from a single sample in a study of shared clonotypes between healthy human individuals. Repertoires were generated with immunoSEQ multiplex PCR, while TCRdb's copy carries only in-frame clones and drops some. The sample records approximately 110,000 clones, 55% to 80% being singletons. The specimen was memory CD8+ T cells sorted from blood. The subset is: CD45RO+ cells pooled with CCR7-negative TemRA cells. These receptors were collected from a woman aged 25 to 45 in good health.

The V call is TRBV2, the J call TRBJ2-2, with TRBD2 as a possible D gene (6 bases). CDR1 and CDR2 from the germline V gene are SNHLY and FYNNEI. V lost 4 bases to trimming and J lost 6 bases, with 21 bases between them. The CDR3 runs 17 residues. The CDR3 reads CASSGREIWTKAGELFF. The CDR3 DNA sequence: TGTGCCAGCAGTGGGCGGGAAATATGGACCAAAGCCGGGGAGCTGTTTTTT.

This rearrangement joins TRBV4-1 to TRBJ2-7; 9 nucleotides agree with TRBD1. Per germline, CDR1 MGHRA and CDR2 YSYEKL. The CDR3 length is 16 residues. V lost 1 base, J lost 3 bases, and 7 bases stayed unmatched. In DNA, the CDR3 is TGCGCCAGCAGCCAAGTTCACGGGACAGGGCTCTACGAGCAGTACTTC. Amino acids: CASSQVHGTGLYEQYF.

The chain is built from TRBV11-2 and TRBJ2-2, with no clear D. From germline, CDR1 is SGHAT and CDR2 FQNNGV. This CDR3 has 15 residues. V was shortened by 3 bases and J by 4 bases, with 12 bases between the two germline ends. The CDR3 nucleotides are TGTGCCAGCAGCTTGTCCCCTACGGGCACCGGGGAGCTGTTTTTT. This encodes CASSLSPTGTGELFF.

This clone was seen a few times. The chain links TRBV2 to TRBJ2-1, with 9 nucleotides matching TRBD2. V dropped 7 bases and J dropped 4; count of bases not matched to a gene: 2. Germline CDR1 and CDR2: SNHLY and FYNNEI. This CDR3 region has 13 residues. Here the CDR3 DNA reads TGTGCCAGCACTAGCGGGATATACAATGAGCAGTTCTTC. This encodes CASTSGIYNEQFF. Based on the CDR3 plus reference TRBV2 and TRBJ2-1, the full variable domain is EPEVTQTPSHQVTQMGQEVILRCVPISNHLYFYWYRQILGQKVEFLVSFYNNEISEKSEIFDDQFSVERPDGSNFTLKIRSTKLEDSAMYFCASTSGIYNEQFFGPGTRLTVL.

The rearrangement links TRBV11-2 to TRBJ2-5, with 7 bases aligning to TRBD2. The length of the CDR3 is 15 residues. V lost 5 bases, J lost 6 bases, and 12 bases stayed unmatched. CDR1 and CDR2 from the germline V gene are SGHAT and FQNNGV. The CDR3 spells CASSNLAGRMKTQYF. The CDR3 nucleotides are TGTGCCAGCAGCAACTTAGCGGGTAGGATGAAGACCCAGTACTTC.

This clone qualifies as medium-sized. The J gene is TRBJ2-7, the V gene TRBV4-2, with 8 bases identical to TRBD2. CDR1 LGHNA and CDR2 YNFKEQ come from the germline V gene. The CDR3 sequence is 16 residues long. V was pared by 3 bases and J by 5 bases, with 12 bases of the junction left unmatched. The CDR3 sequence is CASSHESGRGGDEQYF. Here the CDR3 DNA reads TGTGCCAGCAGCCACGAAAGCGGGAGAGGGGGTGACGAGCAGTACTTC.

The rearrangement uses TRBV29-1 and TRBJ2-2; 7 bases are a match to TRBD1. This CDR3 spans 14 amino acids. The J segment lost 4 bases and the V segment lost 0 bases, leaving 2 bases of the junction unmatched. Germline CDR1 is SQVTM and CDR2 is ANQGSEA. The CDR3 reads CSVEEGQSTGELFF. In DNA, the CDR3 is TGCAGCGTTGAAGAGGGACAGTCCACCGGGGAGCTGTTTTTT.

There are a few counts of this clone. The V and J genes are TRBV27 and TRBJ2-7; 8 nucleotides agree with TRBD2. The CDR3 has 14 amino acids. The ends lost 6 bases at V and 1 base at J; junction bases unmatched: 5. Germline CDR1 and CDR2: MNHEY and SMNVEV (reference sequence). The CDR3 nucleotides read TGTGCCAGCAGACTAAGCGGGAGTTCCTACGAGCAGTACTTC. This sequence encodes CASRLSGSSYEQYF.

V gene TRBV5-4 combines with J gene TRBJ1-1, with 8 bases lining up with TRBD1. From germline, CDR1 is SGHNT and CDR2 YYREEE (reference sequence). Trimming removed 0 bases from V and 4 bases from J; junction bases left unmatched: 2. This CDR3 is 14 amino acids long. The CDR3 sequence: CASSLGQGFTEAFF. DNA of the CDR3: TGTGCCAGCAGCTTGGGACAGGGGTTCACTGAAGCTTTCTTT.

The chain has TRBV25-1 and TRBJ1-1, with D possibly TRBD1 on 5 matching bases. V lost 8 bases and J lost 3, with 22 bases in between. The CDR3 is 16 residues long. The germline gives CDR1 MGHDK, CDR2 SYGVNS. The CDR3: CASERQGPTGDTEAFF. As DNA, the CDR3 is TGTGCCAGCGAACGGCAGGGTCCTACTGGGGACACTGAAGCTTTCTTT.

This rearrangement joins TRBV4-2 to TRBJ2-2; the D call may be TRBD1 or TRBD2 (6 bases each). The CDR3 runs 16 residues. The V gene lost 1 base and the J gene lost 7 bases, with 16 bases spanning the gap. Germline loops: CDR1 LGHNA, CDR2 YNFKEQ. For the CDR3, the DNA is TGTGCCAGCAGCCAAGTTACGGGGGCCACTTTCGGGGAGCTGTTTTTT. Protein product: CASSQVTGATFGELFF.

In this sample, this clone turned up once. V gene TRBV5-1 combines with J gene TRBJ1-1; 10 nucleotides match TRBD1. With 4 bases clipped from V and 5 bases from J, the junction kept 8 bases outside the gene matches. Germline assignment: CDR1 SGHRS and CDR2 YFSETQ. This CDR3 contains 15 residues. In DNA form, the CDR3 reads TGCGCCAGCAGCCCCCGACAGGGGGCGCGAACTGAAGCTTTCTTT. Amino acid sequence: CASSPRQGARTEAFF.

The V gene is TRBV11-2, the J gene TRBJ2-7; 7 nucleotides align to TRBD2. Germline V gene sequence: CDR1 SGHAT, CDR2 FQNNGV. The CDR3 contains 14 residues. V gave up 3 bases and J gave up 6 bases; unmatched junction bases: 8. This CDR3 reads CASSFGDYRGEQYF. CDR3 nucleotide sequence: TGTGCCAGCAGCTTCGGGGACTATAGGGGCGAGCAGTACTTC.

This chain links TRBV7-9 with TRBJ2-5; D not certain. CDR1 is SEHNR and CDR2 is FQNEAQ in the germline V gene (reference sequence). The V end lost 6 bases, the J end lost 2 bases, and 7 bases lay between the germline ends. The CDR3 runs 12 residues. The CDR3 is CASRWQQETQYF. The CDR3, as DNA: TGTGCCAGCAGGTGGCAGCAAGAGACCCAGTACTTC.

The V and J genes are TRBV6-4 and TRBJ2-7; D is perhaps TRBD1 (5 bases). The V gene lost 0 bases and the J gene lost 4 bases, with 16 bases spanning the gap. CDR1 and CDR2 (germline): MRHNA, SNTAGT. The CDR3 is 16 residues long. CDR3 sequence (DNA): TGTGCCAGCAGTGACTCGGTTGTAAGGGGCTGGTACGAGCAGTACTTC. Amino acids: CASSDSVVRGWYEQYF.

The CDR3 region is CSVEGAIAGPWNEQFF. For the CDR3, the DNA is TGCAGCGTTGAGGGGGCGATAGCGGGACCCTGGAATGAGCAGTTCTTC. This rearrangement joins TRBV29-1 to TRBJ2-1; 8 bases are shared with TRBD2. The CDR3 has 16 amino acids. V was clipped by 3 bases and J by 7 bases; unmatched bases: 14. Looked up from germline, CDR1 is SQVTM and CDR2 is ANQGSEA.

The CDR3 loop is CASSPALRGREQFF. As DNA, the CDR3 is TGTGCCAGCTCACCGGCTCTGCGCGGCAGGGAGCAGTTCTTC. This sequence joins TRBV18 and TRBJ2-1; D not resolved. Germline CDR1 and CDR2: KGHSH and LQKENI. V shed 3 bases and J shed 10 bases, with 16 bases lying between them. The CDR3 runs to 14 residues.

The CDR3 nucleotides are TGCAGCGTTGAAGATCTCAGGGGAGGGTACAATGAGCAGTTCTTC. Residues: CSVEDLRGGYNEQFF. This chain joins TRBV29-1 and TRBJ2-1, with D perhaps TRBD2 (7 bases). Per the germline V gene, CDR1 is SQVTM and CDR2 is ANQGSEA. CDR3 length equals 15 residues. V gave up 0 bases and J gave up 4 bases, with 13 bases separating them.

This chain links TRBV4-1 with TRBJ2-1, with 13 positions matching TRBD2. J gave up 7 bases and V 4 bases, and 10 bases lay outside the gene matches. The CDR3 runs 17 residues. Germline CDR1 reads MGHRA; CDR2 reads YSYEKL. The CDR3 here is CASSRGLAGVFSNEQFF. Here the CDR3 DNA reads TGCGCCAGCAGCCGCGGACTAGCGGGAGTTTTTAGTAATGAGCAGTTCTTC.

The chain recombines TRBV5-1 with TRBJ2-5; 7 positions match TRBD1. CDR3 length: 15 amino acids. V dropped 0 bases and J dropped 3; count of bases not matched to a gene: 5. Germline CDR1 SGHRS, CDR2 YFSETQ. Here the CDR3 reads CASSLGTGWEETQYF. CDR3 DNA sequence: TGCGCCAGCAGCTTGGGGACAGGCTGGGAAGAGACCCAGTACTTC.

The chain links TRBV27 to TRBJ2-1, with a possible D match to TRBD2 (6 bases). CDR3 length: 15 residues. The germline CDR1 and CDR2 sequences are MNHEY and SMNVEV (reference sequence). V was pared by 5 bases and J by 6 bases, with 17 bases between. CDR3 sequence (DNA): TGTGCCAGCAGTCCCCTTGCGGGAAGATTCAATGAGCAGTTCTTC. Protein product: CASSPLAGRFNEQFF.

This chain links TRBV29-1 with TRBJ1-2; D may be TRBD1 (5 bases). This CDR3 region has 12 residues. Trimming took off 3 bases at V and 4 bases at J, with 9 bases between the two ends. Germline V gene sequence: CDR1 SQVTM, CDR2 ANQGSEA. CDR3 in amino acids: CSVEGTLYGYTF. In DNA, the CDR3 is TGCAGCGTTGAGGGGACCCTCTATGGCTACACCTTC.

V is TRBV29-1 and J is TRBJ2-6, with unresolved D. The CDR3 spans 15 residues. Trimming pared 0 bases from V and 0 bases from J, leaving 6 bases between. Germline CDR1 and CDR2: SQVTM and ANQGSEA. The CDR3 DNA is TGCAGCGTTGAAGAGGATACCTCTGGGGCCAACGTCCTGACTTTC. Amino acids: CSVEEDTSGANVLTF.

CDR3 DNA sequence: TGCGCCAGCAGCTCACGGGACAGGGGGAACGAGCAGTACTTC. It codes for CASSSRDRGNEQYF. This rearrangement joins TRBV4-1 to TRBJ2-7, with TRBD1 identical over 11 bases. Germline assignment: CDR1 MGHRA and CDR2 YSYEKL. The CDR3 consists of 14 residues. Losses at the gene ends were 5 bases for V and 5 bases for J; bases not matched to a gene: 5.

This clone has only a few counts. A much bigger clone sits one base away, suggesting this may be a read error. The chain has TRBV5-4 and TRBJ1-5; D is possibly TRBD1 (6 bases). Per the germline V gene, CDR1 is SGHNT and CDR2 is YYREEE (reference sequence). The CDR3 extends over 14 amino acids. CDR3 sequence reads: CASSQVADRQPQHF. The CDR3 bases are TGCGCCAGCAGCCAAGTAGCGGACAGACAGCCCCAGCATTTT. The complete variable domain, with remaining parts taken from reference TRBV5-4 and TRBJ1-5, reads ETGVTQSPTHLIKTRGQQVTLRCSSQSGHNTVSWYQQALGQGPQFIFQYYREEENGRGNFPPRFSGLQFPNYSSELNVNALELDDSALYLCASSQVADRQPQHFGDGTRLSIL.

The rearrangement joins TRBV6-6 to TRBJ1-5; 11 bases fit TRBD1. There are 15 residues in the CDR3. CDR1 is MNHNY and CDR2 is SVGAGI in the germline V gene (reference sequence). V gave up 2 bases and J gave up 4 bases; unmatched junction bases: 1. CDR3 sequence reads: CASSYGTGGNQPQHF. The CDR3 bases are TGTGCCAGCAGTTACGGGACAGGGGGGAATCAGCCCCAGCATTTT.

Turning to this clone: The junction and the germline gene differ at one end; a read error may be behind it. This chain links TRBV2 with TRBJ1-5; tentatively, D is TRBD1 (6 bases). This CDR3 contains 14 residues. Per the germline V gene, CDR1 is SNHLY and CDR2 is FYNNEI. The CDR3, as DNA: TGTGCCAGCAGAGAAGACAGGAAGAATCAGCCCCAGCATTTT. This translates into CASREDRKNQPQHF.